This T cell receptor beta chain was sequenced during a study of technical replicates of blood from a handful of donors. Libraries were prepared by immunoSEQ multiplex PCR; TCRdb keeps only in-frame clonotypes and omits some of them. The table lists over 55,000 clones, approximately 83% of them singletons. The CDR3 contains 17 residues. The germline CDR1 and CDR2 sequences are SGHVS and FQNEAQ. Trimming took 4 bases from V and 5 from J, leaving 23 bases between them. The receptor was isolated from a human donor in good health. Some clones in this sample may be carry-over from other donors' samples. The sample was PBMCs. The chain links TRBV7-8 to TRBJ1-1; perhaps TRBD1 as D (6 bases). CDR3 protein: CASSSMNVGRGGTEAFF. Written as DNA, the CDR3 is TGTGCCAGCAGCTCGATGAACGTTGGCAGGGGAGGGACTGAAGCTTTCTTT.